This TCR beta chain emerged from a study of shared clonotypes between healthy human individuals. V gave up 0 bases and J gave up 7 bases; unmatched junction bases: 3. The CDR3 has 14 amino acids. The germline V gene has CDR1 SGDLS and CDR2 YYNGEE. TCRdb's copy holds only in-frame clones and misses some; the assay was immunoSEQ multiplex PCR. The sample contains about 2.2 million clones, about 93% of which appear only once. Positively selected for CCR7, the CD45RO-negative cells used as naive CD8 cells excluded terminally differentiated effector memory CD45RA+ cells. The receptor was isolated from a man aged 18 to 30 in good health. Some clones in this sample may be carry-over from other donors' samples. Sample: naive CD8+ T cells from PBMCs. This chain joins TRBV9 and TRBJ1-5; TRBD1 matches at 8 bases. The CDR3 DNA sequence: TGTGCCAGCAGCGTAGCAGGGGGCCAGCAGCCCCAGCATTTT. It translates to CASSVAGGQQPQHF.